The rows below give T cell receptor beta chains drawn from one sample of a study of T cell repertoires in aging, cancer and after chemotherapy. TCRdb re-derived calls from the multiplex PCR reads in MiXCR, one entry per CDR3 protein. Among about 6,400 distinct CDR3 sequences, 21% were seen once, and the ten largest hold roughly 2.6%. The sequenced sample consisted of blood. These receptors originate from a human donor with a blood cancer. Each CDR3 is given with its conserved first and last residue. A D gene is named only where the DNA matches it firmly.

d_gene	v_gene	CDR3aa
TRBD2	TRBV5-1	CASSLELAGAAGNEQFF
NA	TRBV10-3	CAIGPGGADTQYF
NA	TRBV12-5	CASGRSETNEQFF
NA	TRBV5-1	CASSISGSLGTNEKLFF
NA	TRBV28	CASREGGPNGYTF
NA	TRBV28	CASTRPATNEKLFF
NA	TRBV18	CASSRDANEKLFF
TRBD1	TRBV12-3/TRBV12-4	CASSQTGGNQPQHF
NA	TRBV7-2	CASSLDSLVNNEQFF
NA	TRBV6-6	CASSPSETQYF
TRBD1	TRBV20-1	CSARTGTYEQYF
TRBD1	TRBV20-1	CSAPGTDQETQYF
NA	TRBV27	CASSYRLGTYNEQFF
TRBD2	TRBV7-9	CASSLTSGGATGELFF
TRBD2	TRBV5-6	CASSSLGSGRADAFF
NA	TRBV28	CASSLIQTEAFF
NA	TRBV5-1	CASSTWAGLQETQYF
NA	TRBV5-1	CASTVDFLGGFYTF
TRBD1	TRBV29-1	CSVGGTGGGTEAFF
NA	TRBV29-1	CSASSYTEAFF
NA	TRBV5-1	CASSPQLPSTDTQYF
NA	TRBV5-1	CASSLVAGTANNSPLHF
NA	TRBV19	CASSIGANGANVLTF
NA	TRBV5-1	CASSEGQRGSPLHF
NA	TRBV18	CASSPDSVTYEQYF
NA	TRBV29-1	CSVEIGVGEQFF
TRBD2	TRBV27	CASSLIGTSGGRTDTQYF
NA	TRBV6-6	CASSLMADTQYF
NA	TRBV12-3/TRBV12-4	CASASALREQFF
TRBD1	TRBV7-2	CASSLGQITYEQYF
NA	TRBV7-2	CASSLGSMGSLYNEQFF
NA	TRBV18	CASSPPSKGRYNEQFF
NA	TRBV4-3	CASSQVILGRETEAFF
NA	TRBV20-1	CSARKSTNEKLFF
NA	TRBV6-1	CASSPKEAGREKLFF
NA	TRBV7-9	CASSTGAGNYEKLFF
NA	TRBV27	CASSEPGYYGYTF